This T cell receptor beta chain originates from a study of CD8 T cells in ankylosing spondylitis. Findings and limits, study-wide: As reported, disease-linked clones showed significant enrichment in matched ankylosing spondylitis synovial fluid. Characteristic, it appeared, of ankylosing spondylitis blood was a TCR beta motif of fewer than 10 highly homologous variants.

For this clonotype: What it recognizes is unknown.

TCR beta libraries were made by quantitative 5'-RACE with molecular barcodes. MiXCR, run by TCRdb on the 5' RACE reads, gives a single entry per CDR3 protein. The table lists about 400,000 distinct CDR3 sequences, approximately 20% of them singletons. Germline V gene sequence: CDR1 KGHSH, CDR2 LQKENI. This CDR3 region has 14 residues. V lost 2 bases, J lost 5 bases, and 12 bases lay in between. V is TRBV18 and J is TRBJ2-5; D remains ambiguous. This receptor was taken from a male donor with ankylosing spondylitis. Material for sequencing was blood, either unsorted or a sorted T cell fraction (not recorded which). The CDR3 DNA sequence: TGTGCCAGCTCACCAGGGCCAACTGACGAGACCCAGTACTTC. This translates into CASSPGPTDETQYF.